One T cell receptor (beta chain) is described in this entry. The source of the sample is a study of blood T cell repertoires in COVID-19. Repertoires were generated with immunoSEQ multiplex PCR, while TCRdb's copy carries only in-frame clones and drops some. Of over 200,000 clones listed, 88% are singletons. Sequencing used peripheral blood. The receptor was derived from a woman aged 35 to 49 who had recovered from COVID-19.

CDR3 in amino acids: CASGLRTGTGELFF. CDR3 sequence (DNA): TGTGCTAGTGGTTTGAGGACAGGAACCGGGGAGCTGTTTTTT. The chain has TRBV12-5 and TRBJ2-2; 7 nucleotides match TRBD1. After removal of 2 bases from V and 5 bases from J, the junction contained 2 bases not matched to a gene. The CDR3 spans 14 residues. Germline CDR1 LGHNT, CDR2 FRNRAP. Full variable domain (remainder filled in from reference TRBV12-5 and TRBJ2-2): DARVTQTPRHKVTEMGQEVTMRCQPILGHNTVFWYRQTMMQGLELLAYFRNRAPLDDSGMPKDRFSAEMPDATLATLKIQPSEPRDSAVYFCASGLRTGTGELFFGEGSRLTVL.